This entry lists 24 T cell receptor beta chains sequenced from one sample in a study of blood T cell repertoires in COVID-19. Libraries were prepared by immunoSEQ multiplex PCR; TCRdb keeps only in-frame clonotypes and omits some of them. The table includes about 210,000 clones, roughly 87% detected once. The sequencing input was PBMCs or T cells enriched from blood (not recorded which). The receptors originated from a man aged 25-45 years in a cohort exposed to, infected with or recovered from COVID-19 (not recorded which).

V usage is TRBV5-4 and J usage is TRBJ2-1; 7 bases fit TRBD2. CDR3 length: 16 residues. V was pared by 4 bases and J by 6 bases, with 13 bases of the junction left unmatched. From germline, CDR1 is SGHNT and CDR2 YYREEE (reference sequence). CDR3 sequence: CASSPPAGRGPNEQFF. The CDR3 coding sequence is TGTGCCAGCAGCCCCCCGGCAGGGAGGGGACCCAATGAGCAGTTCTTC.

This chain connects TRBV9 to TRBJ2-2, with D uncertain. CDR1 and CDR2 from the germline V gene are SGDLS and YYNGEE. The CDR3 is 13 amino acids. V dropped 3 bases and J dropped 3 bases, with 6 bases sitting between them. CDR3 nucleotide sequence: TGTGCCAGCAGCGGGAGCGACACCGGGGAGCTGTTTTTT. This sequence encodes CASSGSDTGELFF.

The chain joins TRBV18 to TRBJ1-5; 8 bases match TRBD1. CDR3 length: 15 amino acids. Germline assignment: CDR1 KGHSH and CDR2 LQKENI. V was pared by 6 bases and J by 2 bases, with 6 bases of the junction left unmatched. CDR3 in amino acids: CASSRGQGGNQPQHF. The CDR3 DNA sequence: TGTGCCAGCTCTCGCGGACAGGGTGGCAATCAGCCCCAGCATTTT.

This chain uses TRBV9 with TRBJ1-5; weak D call: TRBD1 (5 bases). Germline CDR1 and CDR2: SGDLS and YYNGEE. The CDR3 extends over 14 amino acids. V was trimmed by 2 bases and J by 6 bases, leaving 12 bases between them. CDR3 bases: TGTGCCAGCAGCGTGGGGGGGGGAACTCAGCCCCAGCATTTT. Residues: CASSVGGGTQPQHF.

The genes are TRBV12-3 or TRBV12-4 and TRBJ1-1; D is unclear. This CDR3 spans 12 amino acids. The V end lost 4 bases, the J end lost 10 bases, and 13 bases lay between the germline ends. The CDR3 loop reads CASSSTGESAFF. The CDR3 region has the DNA TGTGCCAGCAGTTCAACCGGGGAGTCAGCTTTCTTT.

The gene calls are TRBV29-1 and TRBJ2-1, with a weak D call TRBD2 (6 bases). The ends were cut back, 3 bases at V and 3 bases at J, with 9 bases in the middle. Germline V lookup: CDR1 SQVTM, CDR2 ANQGSEA. The CDR3 extends over 13 amino acids. In DNA, the CDR3 is TGCAGCGTTGACTTGCGGGGCTACAATGAGCAGTTCTTC. It translates to CSVDLRGYNEQFF.

CDR3 protein: CASRNTGYNEQFF. In nucleotides, the CDR3 is TGTGCCAGCAGAAACACAGGGTACAATGAGCAGTTCTTC. The chain employs TRBV6-5 and TRBJ2-1; D possibly corresponds to TRBD1 (6 bases). V was trimmed by 6 bases and J by 4 bases, leaving 10 bases between them. The germline CDR1 and CDR2 sequences are MNHEY and SVGAGI. CDR3 length: 13 amino acids.

The CDR3 DNA reads as TGTGCCAGCAGTTTCCGGGTTGGTGGCTATGGCTACACCTTC. This encodes CASSFRVGGYGYTF. The chain has TRBV28 and TRBJ1-2; D gene uncertain. This CDR3 contains 14 residues. The V end was cut by 3 bases, the J end by 4 bases, with 12 bases between. Germline V lookup: CDR1 MDHEN, CDR2 SYDVKM.

The chain carries TRBV5-5 and TRBJ1-1; perhaps TRBD1 as D (6 bases). Trimming shortened V by 4 bases and J by 1 base, and 17 bases separated the two germline ends. The CDR3 loop spans 16 amino acids. Germline-derived CDR1 and CDR2 are SGHKS and YYEKEE (reference sequence). CDR3 region: CASSIYAGTPNTEAFF. Here the CDR3 DNA reads TGTGCCAGCAGCATCTACGCCGGGACACCGAACACTGAAGCTTTCTTT.

This clone was seen just once. The gene calls are TRBV14 and TRBJ2-3; maybe TRBD1 (6 bases). The CDR3 is made up of 15 amino acids. Trimming took 4 bases from V and 2 from J, leaving 13 bases between them. CDR1 and CDR2 from the germline V gene are SGHDN and FVKESK. CDR3 region: CASSPLDSLTDTQYF. CDR3 bases: TGTGCCAGCAGCCCTCTGGACAGTCTCACAGATACGCAGTATTTT.

The sample holds one count of this clone. The chain links TRBV28 to TRBJ2-2; possible D gene TRBD1, 5 bases. From germline, CDR1 is MDHEN and CDR2 SYDVKM. The CDR3 contains 13 residues. V lost 5 bases and J 6 bases, leaving 10 bases between the germline ends. The CDR3 bases are TGTGCCAGCAGTGACTGGGGCTCCGGGGAGCTGTTTTTT. Its translation is CASSDWGSGELFF.

The chain recombines TRBV7-9 with TRBJ1-5; TRBD1 might be the D (6 bases). V lost 5 bases, J lost 1 base, and 15 bases lay in between. This CDR3 contains 16 residues. Germline CDR1 and CDR2: SEHNR and FQNEAQ (reference sequence). The CDR3, as DNA: TGTGCCAGCAGCGGCCTGGGACAAGGAAGCAATCAGCCCCAGCATTTT. The encoded protein is CASSGLGQGSNQPQHF.

This clone turned up a few times. The chain joins TRBV5-1 to TRBJ1-6; TRBD1 agrees at 11 bases. The germline CDR1 and CDR2 sequences are SGHRS and YFSETQ. The CDR3 runs 14 residues. Losses at the gene ends were 7 bases for V and 8 bases for J; bases not matched to a gene: 5. CDR3 sequence reads: CASSQGQGDSPLHF. CDR3 in DNA: TGCGCCAGCTCTCAGGGACAGGGGGATTCACCCCTCCACTTT. Drawing the rest from reference TRBV5-1 and TRBJ1-6, the complete variable domain is KAGVTQTPRYLIKTRGQQVTLSCSPISGHRSVSWYQQTPGQGLQFLFEYFSETQRNKGNFPGRFSGRQFSNSRSEMNVSTLELGDSALYLCASSQGQGDSPLHFGNGTRLTVT.

Points on this clone: A far larger clone is just one base off, so this is likely a read error. The chain employs TRBV5-6 and TRBJ1-3; a weak D match, TRBD1 (5 bases). The V end was cut by 2 bases, the J end by 0 bases, with 6 bases between. Germline V gives CDR1 SGHDT, CDR2 YYEEEE. The CDR3 is 14 amino acids. The CDR3 region has the DNA TGTGCCAGCAGCTTCGACAGCTCTGGAAACACCATATATTTT. Residues: CASSFDSSGNTIYF.

J is TRBJ1-3 and V is TRBV10-3; D might be TRBD1 (5 bases). The germline CDR1 and CDR2 sequences are ENHRY and SYGVKD. The CDR3 has 17 residues. Trimming removed 0 bases at V and 3 bases at J, with 15 bases between. CDR3 sequence: CAISESDQGSDGNTIYF. The DNA of the CDR3 is TGTGCCATCAGTGAGTCGGATCAGGGTTCAGATGGAAACACCATATATTTT.

This clone turned up a few times. CDR3 nucleotides: TGTGCCAGCAGCTTGTACGGGAATCAGCCCCAGCATTTT. Translated, it gives CASSLYGNQPQHF. The chain recombines TRBV13 with TRBJ1-5; D unclear. V gave up 3 bases and J gave up 4 bases, with 7 bases separating them. The CDR3 totals 13 residues. Germline V gene sequence: CDR1 PRHDT, CDR2 FYEKMQ (reference sequence).

The V and J genes are TRBV6-6 and TRBJ1-6, with 7 bases identical to TRBD1. The trim removed 8 bases at V and 7 bases at J, leaving 11 bases unmatched. The V gene's germline CDR1 is MNHNY and CDR2 SVGAGI (reference sequence). This CDR3 spans 15 amino acids. The CDR3 bases are TGTGCCAGCTTCGGCATCACAGGGGCAAATTCACCCCTCCACTTT. Translating it yields CASFGITGANSPLHF.

The chain joins TRBV28 to TRBJ1-5, with 8 bases matching TRBD1. The CDR3 covers 15 residues. J gave up 2 bases and V 4 bases, and 4 bases lay outside the gene matches. Germline-derived CDR1 and CDR2 are MDHEN and SYDVKM. This CDR3 is CASSSGGGGNQPQHF. The DNA for the CDR3 is TGTGCCAGCAGTTCAGGGGGCGGTGGCAATCAGCCCCAGCATTTT.

The J gene is TRBJ2-1, the V gene TRBV27; 7 bases fit TRBD2. J gave up 10 bases and V 6 bases, and 9 bases lay outside the gene matches. In germline, CDR1 is MNHEY, CDR2 SMNVEV (reference sequence). This CDR3 is 13 amino acids long. As DNA, the CDR3 is TGTGCCAGCAGGGGGGGGACGTTGCGGGAGCAGTTCTTC. Translating gives CASRGGTLREQFF.

V and J are TRBV13 and TRBJ2-1, with a weak D call TRBD2 (6 bases). CDR3 length equals 17 residues. Deletions cut 5 bases from V and 6 bases from J, with 23 bases between. Germline values: CDR1 PRHDT, CDR2 FYEKMQ (reference sequence). This CDR3 is CASSPRVRAGRINEQFF. The CDR3 nucleotides are TGTGCCAGCAGCCCACGGGTCAGGGCGGGGCGAATCAATGAGCAGTTCTTC.

This clone was seen a handful of times. The V and J genes are TRBV7-3 and TRBJ2-7, with 10 bases that match TRBD2. CDR3 length equals 14 residues. Trimming removed 5 bases from V and 0 bases from J; junction bases left unmatched: 1. Per germline, CDR1 SGHTA and CDR2 FQGTGA. In DNA, the CDR3 is TGTGCCAGCAGCCCTAGCGGGAGCTCCTACGAGCAGTACTTC. Its translation is CASSPSGSSYEQYF.

This clone was recorded a few times. J is TRBJ2-7 and V is TRBV4-1, with D tentatively TRBD1 (6 bases). V was cut by 4 bases and J by 5 bases, with 18 bases left in between. The CDR3 is made up of 15 amino acids. The germline V gene encodes CDR1 MGHRA and CDR2 YSYEKL. The CDR3 DNA sequence: TGCGCCAGCAGCCTGCTACAGGGAGCAATGGACGAGCAGTACTTC. This encodes CASSLLQGAMDEQYF.

This chain connects TRBV7-5 to TRBJ2-1; TRBD2, the table's D call, was not compared with the DNA. TRBV7-5 is designated a pseudogene. CDR3 length: 17 amino acids. The CDR3 bases are TGTGCCAGAACCGGGACAGGAGGACTAGCGGGATACAATGAGCAGTTCTTC. Its translation is CARTGTGGLAGYNEQFF.

The chain carries TRBV6-5 and TRBJ2-7, with TRBD1 matching 7 bases. Germline assignment: CDR1 MNHEY and CDR2 SVGAGI. The CDR3 runs to 14 residues. J lost 0 bases, V lost 7 bases, and 6 bases had no gene match. The CDR3 reads CASNPDRVSYEQYF. For the CDR3, the DNA is TGTGCCAGCAATCCAGACAGGGTCTCCTACGAGCAGTACTTC.